These 20 T cell receptor beta chains originate from one sample sequenced in a study of OX40 agonist ivuxolimab in advanced cancers. The table came from immunoSEQ multiplex PCR; TCRdb's copy has only in-frame clones and leaves some out. The profile shows about 55,000 clones, 85% to 90% of them singletons. The starting material was CD4+ or CD8+ T cells sorted from blood, obtained in a trial of the OX40 agonist ivuxolimab. The source is an adult with an advanced solid tumor such as melanoma, head and neck, liver or kidney cancer.

The chain uses TRBV10-2 and TRBJ2-5, with TRBD2 matching over 9 bases. CDR1 and CDR2 (germline): WSHSY, SAAADI. Trimming took 6 bases from V and 5 from J; bases not matched to a gene: 7. CDR3 size: 14 residues. CDR3 protein: CASRGLAAGETQYF. CDR3 nucleotide sequence: TGCGCCAGCAGGGGACTAGCAGCAGGGGAGACCCAGTACTTC.

V and J are TRBV30 and TRBJ2-7, with no clear D. The CDR3 length is 15 residues. Germline V gene data show CDR1 as GTSNPN and CDR2 as SVGIG (reference sequence). V was clipped by 0 bases and J by 5 bases, with 17 bases between them. Here the CDR3 DNA reads TGTGCCTGGAGTGTACTGGGCCTCCGGGCCCACGAGCAGTACTTC. It specifies CAWSVLGLRAHEQYF.

The V gene is TRBV28, the J gene TRBJ1-1; D unclear. The CDR3 has 12 amino acids. Between the trimmed V and J ends, which lost 10 bases and 2 bases, there was a span of 11 bases. The germline gives CDR1 MDHEN, CDR2 SYDVKM. The CDR3, as DNA: TGTGCCACCTTGACGTACAACACTGAAGCTTTCTTT. As protein: CATLTYNTEAFF.

This CDR3 is CASRQTVSTEAFF. CDR3 sequence (DNA): TGTGCCAGCCGCCAGACAGTTTCCACTGAAGCTTTCTTT. The rearrangement uses TRBV5-4 and TRBJ1-1, with a weak D call TRBD1 (5 bases). This CDR3 has 13 amino acids. With 7 bases removed from V and 4 bases from J, the gap between germline ends came to 14 bases. Germline V lookup: CDR1 SGHNT, CDR2 YYREEE (reference sequence).

This rearrangement joins TRBV5-1 to TRBJ2-2; 8 positions match TRBD1. After removal of 0 bases from V and 7 bases from J, the junction contained 8 bases not matched to a gene. There are 16 residues in the CDR3. CDR1 is SGHRS and CDR2 is YFSETQ in the germline V gene. The CDR3 bases are TGCGCCAGCAGCTTGGGTCAGGGGGCGCTAGTCGGGGAGCTGTTTTTT. This codes for CASSLGQGALVGELFF. Drawing the rest from reference TRBV5-1 and TRBJ2-2, the complete variable domain is KAGVTQTPRYLIKTRGQQVTLSCSPISGHRSVSWYQQTPGQGLQFLFEYFSETQRNKGNFPGRFSGRQFSNSRSEMNVSTLELGDSALYLCASSLGQGALVGELFFGEGSRLTVL.

The rearrangement uses TRBV10-3 and TRBJ1-5, with unresolved D. The V and J ends lost 0 bases and 10 bases respectively, with 10 bases between them. Germline CDR1 ENHRY, CDR2 SYGVKD. This CDR3 has 13 amino acids. The CDR3 here is CAISESAAVPQHF. DNA for the CDR3: TGTGCCATCAGTGAGTCGGCAGCGGTACCCCAGCATTTT.

The V gene is TRBV21-1, the J gene TRBJ2-7. TRBV21-1 has pseudogene status. The CDR3 is made up of 13 amino acids. DNA for the CDR3: TGTGCCAGCAGCAAAAAGGACTCCTACGAGCAGTACTTC. It is translated as CASSKKDSYEQYF.

V usage is TRBV7-3 and J usage is TRBJ2-2; 7 bases are a match to TRBD2. The CDR3 has 17 residues. The germline V gene has CDR1 SGHTA and CDR2 FQGTGA. J gave up 3 bases and V 1 base, and 8 bases lay outside the gene matches. Here the CDR3 reads CASSLRAGRGDTGELFF. CDR3 bases: TGTGCCAGCAGCTTAAGAGCGGGACGGGGCGACACCGGGGAGCTGTTTTTT.

The chain combines TRBV30 with TRBJ2-1, with D possibly being TRBD1 or TRBD2 (5 bases each). The V and J ends lost 7 bases and 10 bases respectively, with 20 bases between them. Germline V gives CDR1 GTSNPN, CDR2 SVGIG (reference sequence). The CDR3 spans 13 residues. The CDR3 coding sequence is TGTGCCTACTCAGCGGCGCAGGGTGGCGAGCAGTTCTTC. Protein sequence: CAYSAAQGGEQFF.

The rearrangement uses TRBV10-2 and TRBJ2-7; TRBD2 might be the D (6 bases). The CDR3 spans 13 residues. Germline assignment: CDR1 WSHSY and CDR2 SAAADI. Trimming took off 7 bases at V and 6 bases at J, with 16 bases between the two ends. The CDR3 loop is CASTPRTISEQYF. CDR3 bases: TGCGCCAGCACCCCTAGGACTATATCCGAGCAGTACTTC.

The V and J genes are TRBV27 and TRBJ2-1; TRBD2 matches 11 bases. CDR1 is MNHEY, CDR2 SMNVEV, per germline (reference sequence). The CDR3 sequence is 21 residues long. V shed 7 bases and J 2 bases; nucleotides not matched to a gene: 22. CDR3 protein: CASTSGYSGRAFLPTYNEQFF. CDR3 coding DNA: TGTGCCAGCACCTCGGGGTATAGCGGGAGGGCATTCCTTCCTACCTACAATGAGCAGTTCTTC.

This chain joins TRBV11-2 and TRBJ2-7, with 7 positions matching TRBD2. Losses at the gene ends were 1 base for V and 3 bases for J; bases not matched to a gene: 6. The CDR3 covers 15 residues. CDR1 is SGHAT, CDR2 FQNNGV, per germline. This chain's CDR3 is CASSLGGAGSYEQYF. For the CDR3, the DNA is TGTGCCAGCAGCTTAGGGGGAGCGGGAAGCTACGAGCAGTACTTC.

The chain carries TRBV5-4 and TRBJ1-1, with 9 positions matching TRBD1. Germline CDR1 SGHNT, CDR2 YYREEE (reference sequence). This CDR3 region has 13 residues. Germline trimming cut 4 bases from V and 7 bases from J; bases unmatched to any gene: 5. CDR3 sequence: CASSTGQGHEAFF. Here the CDR3 DNA reads TGTGCCAGCAGCACGGGACAGGGCCATGAAGCTTTCTTT.

This chain links TRBV9 with TRBJ1-1; D unclear. V dropped 0 bases and J dropped 5 bases, with 11 bases sitting between them. The CDR3 consists of 14 residues. Germline V gene data show CDR1 as SGDLS and CDR2 as YYNGEE. In DNA, the CDR3 is TGTGCCAGCAGCGTAGGGCTACTAGGGACTGAAGCTTTCTTT. It translates to CASSVGLLGTEAFF.

The V and J genes are TRBV4-2 and TRBJ2-1; 7 positions agree with TRBD1. The V and J ends lost 2 bases and 15 bases, in that order; junction bases with no gene match: 10. In germline, CDR1 is LGHNA, CDR2 YNFKEQ. The CDR3 extends over 13 amino acids. DNA of the CDR3: TGTGCCAGCAGCCAAAACCCCAGACAGGGTACGTTCTTC. Translating gives CASSQNPRQGTFF.

The table lists this clone with a count of one. The chain employs TRBV19 and TRBJ2-3, with D possibly being TRBD1 or TRBD2 (5 bases each). With 7 bases removed from V and 0 bases from J, the gap between germline ends came to 17 bases. Germline CDR1 reads LNHDA; CDR2 reads SQIVND (reference sequence). This CDR3 spans 16 amino acids. The CDR3 sequence: CASKPGLGASTDTQYF. DNA of the CDR3: TGTGCCAGTAAACCGGGGCTTGGGGCTAGCACAGATACGCAGTATTTT.

V gene TRBV29-1 combines with J gene TRBJ2-5; D is possibly TRBD2 (6 bases). From germline, CDR1 is SQVTM and CDR2 ANQGSEA. Trimming cost V 5 bases and J 9 bases, with 13 bases left between them. CDR3 length: 11 residues. The CDR3 sequence is CSVLGGPPQYF. The CDR3 DNA sequence: TGCAGCGTTTTGGGAGGCCCCCCCCAGTACTTC.

J is TRBJ2-1 and V is TRBV11-1; D may be TRBD2 (5 bases). Germline V CDR1 and CDR2: SGHAT, FQDESV (reference sequence). Trimming left V 5 bases short and J 0 bases short, with 11 bases between. The CDR3 length is 15 residues. CDR3 loop: CASSATRSSYNEQFF. CDR3 in DNA: TGTGCCAGCAGCGCAACTAGAAGCTCCTACAATGAGCAGTTCTTC.

This chain connects TRBV30 to TRBJ2-1, with no clear D. From germline, CDR1 is GTSNPN and CDR2 SVGIG (reference sequence). Trimming removed 2 bases from V and 9 bases from J, with 11 bases in between. This CDR3 has 12 amino acids. CDR3 sequence: CAWSPGGSEQFF. The CDR3 coding sequence is TGTGCCTGGAGTCCTGGTGGATCTGAGCAGTTCTTC.

J is TRBJ1-5 and V is TRBV10-3; D gene ambiguous. The CDR3 is 13 residues long. The V end was cut by 7 bases, the J end by 3 bases, with 10 bases between. CDR1 and CDR2 (germline): ENHRY, SYGVKD. The CDR3 DNA sequence: TGTGCCATCACCTCCGACCCCAATCAGCCCCAGCATTTT. Its translation: CAITSDPNQPQHF.